The present T cell receptor beta chain was sequenced within a study of Graves' ophthalmopathy and Graves' hyperthyroidism. Excluded: other autoimmune disease, uncontrolled infection, pregnancy or lactation. The CDR3 is 15 residues long. The V gene end was trimmed by 2 bases and the J gene end by 5 bases; junction bases not matched to a gene: 8. Germline V gene lookup returns CDR1 SGHRS and CDR2 YFSETQ. The TCR beta CDR3 regions underwent amplification from RNA transcripts. HTBI primers served in a first-round RT-PCR, which a second-round multiplex PCR followed. TCRdb processed the multiplex PCR reads anew with MiXCR; each CDR3 protein has one entry. The table lists 620,000 or so distinct CDR3 sequences, about a fifth of them singletons. This clonotype was counted a few times.

The chain couples TRBV5-1 to TRBJ1-1, with 8 nucleotides matching TRBD1. The source is a woman aged 18-29 years with stable Graves' hyperthyroidism. Some clones in this sample may be carry-over from other donors' samples. Sequencing used peripheral blood. The CDR3 is CASSLIGQGGTEAFF. The CDR3 DNA reads as TGCGCCAGCAGCTTAATCGGACAGGGCGGGACTGAAGCTTTCTTT.